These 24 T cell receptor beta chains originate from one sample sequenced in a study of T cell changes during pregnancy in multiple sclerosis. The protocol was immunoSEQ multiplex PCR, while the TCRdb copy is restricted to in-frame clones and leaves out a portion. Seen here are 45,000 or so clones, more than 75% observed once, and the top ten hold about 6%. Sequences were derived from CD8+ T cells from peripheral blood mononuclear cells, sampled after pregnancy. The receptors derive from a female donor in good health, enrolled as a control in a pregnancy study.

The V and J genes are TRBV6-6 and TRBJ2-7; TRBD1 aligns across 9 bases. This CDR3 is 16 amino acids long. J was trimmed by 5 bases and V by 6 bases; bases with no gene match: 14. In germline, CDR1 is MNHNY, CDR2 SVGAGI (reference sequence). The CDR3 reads CASREPFGTGRHEQYF. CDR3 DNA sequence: TGTGCCAGCAGAGAACCGTTCGGGACAGGGAGGCACGAGCAGTACTTC.

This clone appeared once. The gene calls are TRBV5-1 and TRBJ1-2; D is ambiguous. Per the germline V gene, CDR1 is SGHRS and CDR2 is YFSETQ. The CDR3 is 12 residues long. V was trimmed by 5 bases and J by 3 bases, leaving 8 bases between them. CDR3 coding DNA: TGCGCCAGCAGGGGTCAGGACTATGGCTACACCTTC. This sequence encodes CASRGQDYGYTF.

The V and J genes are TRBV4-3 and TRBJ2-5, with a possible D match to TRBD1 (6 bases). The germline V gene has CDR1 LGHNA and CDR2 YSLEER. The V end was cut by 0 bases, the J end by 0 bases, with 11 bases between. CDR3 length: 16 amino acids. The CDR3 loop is CASSQEWHRDQETQYF. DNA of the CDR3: TGCGCCAGCAGCCAAGAGTGGCACAGGGACCAAGAGACCCAGTACTTC.

The CDR3 DNA sequence: TGCGCCAGCAGCCGGGACAGCCTCTATGGCTACACCTTC. This gives the protein CASSRDSLYGYTF. The rearrangement uses TRBV5-1 and TRBJ1-2; 7 nucleotides line up with TRBD1. This CDR3 contains 13 residues. Per germline, CDR1 SGHRS and CDR2 YFSETQ. The junction had 4 bases not matched to a gene; V was cut back by 4 bases and J by 4 bases.

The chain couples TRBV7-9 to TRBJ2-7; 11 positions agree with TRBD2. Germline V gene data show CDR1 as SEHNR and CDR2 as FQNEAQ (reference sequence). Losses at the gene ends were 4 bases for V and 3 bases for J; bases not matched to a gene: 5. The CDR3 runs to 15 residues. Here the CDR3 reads CASSYPGTSGYEQYF. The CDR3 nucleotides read TGTGCCAGCAGCTATCCCGGGACTAGCGGCTACGAGCAGTACTTC. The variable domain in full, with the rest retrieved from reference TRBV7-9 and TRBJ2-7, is DTGVSQNPRHKITKRGQNVTFRCDPISEHNRLYWYRQTLGQGPEFLTYFQNEAQLEKSRLLSDRFSAERPKGSFSTLEIQRTEQGDSAMYLCASSYPGTSGYEQYFGPGTRLTVT.

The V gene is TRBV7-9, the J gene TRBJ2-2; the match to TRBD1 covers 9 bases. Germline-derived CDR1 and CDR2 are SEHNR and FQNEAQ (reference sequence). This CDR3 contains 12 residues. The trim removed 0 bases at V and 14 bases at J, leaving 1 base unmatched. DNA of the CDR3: TGTGCCAGCAGCTTAGCACAGGGGGCACTGTTTTTT. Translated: CASSLAQGALFF.

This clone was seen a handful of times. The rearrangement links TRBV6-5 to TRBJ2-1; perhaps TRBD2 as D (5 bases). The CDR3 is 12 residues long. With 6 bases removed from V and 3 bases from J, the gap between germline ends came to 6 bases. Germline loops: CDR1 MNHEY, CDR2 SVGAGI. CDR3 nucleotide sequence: TGTGCCAGCAGAGACTACTACAATGAGCAGTTCTTC. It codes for CASRDYYNEQFF.

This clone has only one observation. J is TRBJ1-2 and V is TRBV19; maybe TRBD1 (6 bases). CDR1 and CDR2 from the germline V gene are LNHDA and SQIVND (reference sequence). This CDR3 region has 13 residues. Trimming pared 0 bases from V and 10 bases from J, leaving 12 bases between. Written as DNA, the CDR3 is TGTGCCAGTAGTATAGACACGGGACACCTCTACACCTTC. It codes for CASSIDTGHLYTF.

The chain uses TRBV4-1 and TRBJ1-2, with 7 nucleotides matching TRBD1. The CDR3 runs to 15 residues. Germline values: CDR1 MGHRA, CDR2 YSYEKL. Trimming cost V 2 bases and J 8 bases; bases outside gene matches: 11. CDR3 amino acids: CASSQYSPTGEGYTF. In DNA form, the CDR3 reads TGCGCCAGCAGCCAATATTCGCCCACAGGGGAAGGCTACACCTTC.

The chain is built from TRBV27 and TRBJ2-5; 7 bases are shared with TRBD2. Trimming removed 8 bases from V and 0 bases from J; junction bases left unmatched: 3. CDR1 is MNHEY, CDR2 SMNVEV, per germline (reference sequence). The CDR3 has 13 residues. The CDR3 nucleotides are TGTGCCAGCCGGGACTACAACCAAGAGACCCAGTACTTC. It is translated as CASRDYNQETQYF.

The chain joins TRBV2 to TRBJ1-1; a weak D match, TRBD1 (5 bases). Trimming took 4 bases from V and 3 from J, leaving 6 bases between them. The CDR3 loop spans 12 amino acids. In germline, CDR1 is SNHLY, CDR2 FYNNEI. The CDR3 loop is CASSGRDTEAFF. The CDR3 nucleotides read TGTGCCAGCAGTGGCAGGGACACTGAAGCTTTCTTT.

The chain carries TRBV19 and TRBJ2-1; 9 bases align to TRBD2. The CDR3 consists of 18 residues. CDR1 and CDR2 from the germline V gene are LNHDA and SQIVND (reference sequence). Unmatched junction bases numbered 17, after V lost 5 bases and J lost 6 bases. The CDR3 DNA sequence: TGTGCCAGTAGTCCGCTCTTTAGCGGGGGCGGCCCCTCCAATGAGCAGTTCTTC. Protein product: CASSPLFSGGGPSNEQFF.

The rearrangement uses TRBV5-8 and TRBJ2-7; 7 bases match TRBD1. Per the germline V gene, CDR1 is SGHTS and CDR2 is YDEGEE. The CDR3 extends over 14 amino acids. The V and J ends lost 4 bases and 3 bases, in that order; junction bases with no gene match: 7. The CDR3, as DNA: TGTGCCAGCAGCCCGGACAGGACGGGCTACGAGCAGTACTTC. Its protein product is CASSPDRTGYEQYF.

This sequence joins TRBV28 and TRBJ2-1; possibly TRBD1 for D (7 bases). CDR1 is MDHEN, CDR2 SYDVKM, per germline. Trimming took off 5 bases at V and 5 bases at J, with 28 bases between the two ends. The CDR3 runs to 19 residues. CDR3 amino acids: CASSQDRRLKGGLDNEQFF. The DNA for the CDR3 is TGTGCCAGCAGTCAGGACAGGCGCCTGAAGGGGGGATTAGACAATGAGCAGTTCTTC.

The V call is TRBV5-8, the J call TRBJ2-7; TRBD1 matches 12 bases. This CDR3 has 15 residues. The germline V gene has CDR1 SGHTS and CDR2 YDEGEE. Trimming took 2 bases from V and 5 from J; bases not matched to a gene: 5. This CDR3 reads CASSFSGQGANEQYF. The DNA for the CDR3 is TGTGCCAGCAGCTTTTCGGGACAGGGGGCAAACGAGCAGTACTTC.

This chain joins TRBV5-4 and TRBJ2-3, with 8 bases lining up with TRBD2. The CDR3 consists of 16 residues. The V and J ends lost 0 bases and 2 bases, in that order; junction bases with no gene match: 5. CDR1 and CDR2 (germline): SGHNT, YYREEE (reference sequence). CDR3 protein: CASSLATGGATDTQYF. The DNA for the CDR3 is TGTGCCAGCAGCTTGGCCACCGGGGGGGCCACAGATACGCAGTATTTT. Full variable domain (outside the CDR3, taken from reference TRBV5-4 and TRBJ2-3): ETGVTQSPTHLIKTRGQQVTLRCSSQSGHNTVSWYQQALGQGPQFIFQYYREEENGRGNFPPRFSGLQFPNYSSELNVNALELDDSALYLCASSLATGGATDTQYFGPGTRLTVL.

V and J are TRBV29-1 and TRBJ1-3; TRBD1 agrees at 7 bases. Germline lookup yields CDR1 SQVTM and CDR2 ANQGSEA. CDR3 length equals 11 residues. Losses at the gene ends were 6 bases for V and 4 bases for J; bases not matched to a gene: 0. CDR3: CSVTGGNTIYF. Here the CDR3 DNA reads TGCAGCGTGACAGGGGGAAACACCATATATTTT.

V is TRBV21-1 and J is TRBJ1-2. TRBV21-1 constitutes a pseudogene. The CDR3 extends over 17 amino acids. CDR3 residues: CASSKRPREETWMRYTF. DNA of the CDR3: TGTGCCAGCAGCAAACGGCCCAGGGAGGAGACCTGGATGCGCTACACCTTC.

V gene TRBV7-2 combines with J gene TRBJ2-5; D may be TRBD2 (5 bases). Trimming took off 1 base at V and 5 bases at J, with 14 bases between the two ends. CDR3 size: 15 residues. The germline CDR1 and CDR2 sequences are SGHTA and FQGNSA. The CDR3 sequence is CASSLEAEPGETQYF. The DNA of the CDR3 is TGTGCCAGCAGCTTAGAAGCGGAGCCGGGGGAGACCCAGTACTTC.

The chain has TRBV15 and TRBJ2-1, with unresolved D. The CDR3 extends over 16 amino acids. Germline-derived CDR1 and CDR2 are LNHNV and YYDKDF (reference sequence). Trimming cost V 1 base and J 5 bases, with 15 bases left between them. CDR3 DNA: TGTGCCACCAGCAGAGCAACTCCACCAGAGGACAATGAGCAGTTCTTC. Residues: CATSRATPPEDNEQFF.

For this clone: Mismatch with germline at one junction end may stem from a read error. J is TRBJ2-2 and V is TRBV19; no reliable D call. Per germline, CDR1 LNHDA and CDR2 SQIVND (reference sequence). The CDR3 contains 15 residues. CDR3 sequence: CAGSWVGRPTGELFF. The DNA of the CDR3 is TGTGCCGGTAGTTGGGTGGGCAGGCCCACCGGGGAGCTGTTTTTT. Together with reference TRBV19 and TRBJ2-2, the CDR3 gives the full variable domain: DGGITQSPKYLFRKEGQNVTLSCEQNLNHDAMYWYRQDPGQGLRLIYYSQIVNDFQKGDIAEGYSVSREKKESFPLTVTSAQKNPTAFYLCAGSWVGRPTGELFFGEGSRLTVL.

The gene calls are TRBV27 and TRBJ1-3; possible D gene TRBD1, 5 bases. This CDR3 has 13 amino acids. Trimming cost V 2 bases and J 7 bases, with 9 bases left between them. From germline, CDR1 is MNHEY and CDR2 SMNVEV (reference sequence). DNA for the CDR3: TGTGCCAGCAGTTTAAGGGGTCAGAACACCATATATTTT. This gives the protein CASSLRGQNTIYF.

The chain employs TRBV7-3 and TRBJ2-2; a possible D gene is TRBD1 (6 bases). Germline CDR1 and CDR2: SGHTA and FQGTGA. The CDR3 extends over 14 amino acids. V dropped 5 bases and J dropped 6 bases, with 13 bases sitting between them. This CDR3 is CASSLKYRAGELFF. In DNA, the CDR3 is TGTGCCAGCAGCCTAAAATACAGGGCCGGGGAGCTGTTTTTT.

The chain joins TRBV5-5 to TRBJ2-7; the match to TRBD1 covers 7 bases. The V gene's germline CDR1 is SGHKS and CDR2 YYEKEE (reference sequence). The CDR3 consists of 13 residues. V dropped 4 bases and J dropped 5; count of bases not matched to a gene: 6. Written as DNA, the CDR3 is TGTGCCAGCAGCCCGACAGGGAACCACGAGCAGTACTTC. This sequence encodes CASSPTGNHEQYF.